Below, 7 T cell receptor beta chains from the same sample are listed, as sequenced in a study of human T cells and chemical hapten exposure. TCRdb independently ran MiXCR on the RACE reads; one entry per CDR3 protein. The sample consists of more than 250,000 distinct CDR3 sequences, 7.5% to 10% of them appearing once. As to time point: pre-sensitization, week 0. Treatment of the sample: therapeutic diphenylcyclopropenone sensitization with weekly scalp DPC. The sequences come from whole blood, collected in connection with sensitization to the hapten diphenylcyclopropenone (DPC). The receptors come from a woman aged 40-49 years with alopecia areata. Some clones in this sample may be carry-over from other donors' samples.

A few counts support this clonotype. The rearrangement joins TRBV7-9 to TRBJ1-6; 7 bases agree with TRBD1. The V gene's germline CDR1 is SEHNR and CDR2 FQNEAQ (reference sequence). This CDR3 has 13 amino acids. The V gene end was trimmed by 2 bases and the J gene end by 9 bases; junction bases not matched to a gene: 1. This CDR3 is CASSLQGGSPLHF. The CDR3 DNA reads TGTGCCAGCAGCTTACAGGGGGGTTCACCCCTCCACTTT.

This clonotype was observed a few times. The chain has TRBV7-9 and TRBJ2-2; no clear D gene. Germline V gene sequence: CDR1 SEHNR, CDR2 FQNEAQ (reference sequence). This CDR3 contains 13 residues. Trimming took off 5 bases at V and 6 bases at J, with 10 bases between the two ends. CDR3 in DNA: TGTGCCAGCAGCCAAGCCCGGTCCGGGGAGCTGTTTTTT. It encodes CASSQARSGELFF.

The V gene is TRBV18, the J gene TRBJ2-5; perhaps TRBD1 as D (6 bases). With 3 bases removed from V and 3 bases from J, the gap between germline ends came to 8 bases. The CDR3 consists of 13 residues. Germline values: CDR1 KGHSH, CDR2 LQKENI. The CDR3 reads CASSPGHKETQYF. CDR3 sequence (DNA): TGTGCCAGCTCACCGGGACATAAAGAGACCCAGTACTTC. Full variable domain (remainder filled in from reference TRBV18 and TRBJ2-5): NAGVMQNPRHLVRRRGQEARLRCSPMKGHSHVYWYRQLPEEGLKFMVYLQKENIIDESGMPKERFSAEFPKEGPSILRIQQVVRGDSAAYFCASSPGHKETQYFGPGTRLLVL.

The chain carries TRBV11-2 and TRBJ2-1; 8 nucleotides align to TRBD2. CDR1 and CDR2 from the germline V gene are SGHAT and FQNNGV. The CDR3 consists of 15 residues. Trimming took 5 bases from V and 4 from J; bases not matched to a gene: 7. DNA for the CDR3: TGTGCCAGCAGCCGAGGACTAGCAGAATACAATGAGCAGTTCTTC. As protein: CASSRGLAEYNEQFF.

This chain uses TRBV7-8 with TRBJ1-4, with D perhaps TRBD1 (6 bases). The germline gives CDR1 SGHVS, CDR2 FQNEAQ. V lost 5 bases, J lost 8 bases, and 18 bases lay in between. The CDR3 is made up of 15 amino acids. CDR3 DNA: TGTGCCAGCAGCCCTAACGTCGGGGGCGGGGAAAAACTGTTTTTT. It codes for CASSPNVGGGEKLFF.

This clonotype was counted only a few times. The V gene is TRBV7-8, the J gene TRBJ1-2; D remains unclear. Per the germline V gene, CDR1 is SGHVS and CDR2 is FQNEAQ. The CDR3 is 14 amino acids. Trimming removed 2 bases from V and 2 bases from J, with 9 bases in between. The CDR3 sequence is CASSLFGENYGYTF. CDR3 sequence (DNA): TGTGCCAGCAGCTTATTCGGGGAGAACTATGGCTACACCTTC.

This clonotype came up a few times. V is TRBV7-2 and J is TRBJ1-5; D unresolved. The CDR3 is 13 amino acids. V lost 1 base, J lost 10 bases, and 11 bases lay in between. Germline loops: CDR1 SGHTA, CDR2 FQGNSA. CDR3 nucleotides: TGTGCCAGCAGCTTAGGGAAGGGCGGCCCCCAGCATTTT. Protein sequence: CASSLGKGGPQHF. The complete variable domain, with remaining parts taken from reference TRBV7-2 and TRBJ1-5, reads GAGVSQSPSNKVTEKGKDVELRCDPISGHTALYWYRQSLGQGLEFLIYFQGNSAPDKSGLPSDRFSAERTGGSVSTLTIQRTQQEDSAVYLCASSLGKGGPQHFGDGTRLSIL.